This TCR beta chain came from a study of control samples from healthy donors and cancer patients. The germline V gene encodes CDR1 SNHLY and CDR2 FYNNEI. CDR3 length: 11 amino acids. Trimming cost V 6 bases and J 6 bases, with 8 bases left between them. The protocol was immunoSEQ multiplex PCR, while the TCRdb copy is restricted to in-frame clones and leaves out a portion. This table holds fewer than 200,000 clones, around 94% found once. This sequence originates from a man younger than 45 in good health. This chain links TRBV2 with TRBJ1-1, with unresolved D. Input material: blood. Here the CDR3 DNA reads TGTGCCAGCAGGCAGGCCGCTGAAGCTTTCTTT. Residues: CASRQAAEAFF.